This TCR beta chain was documented in a study of CD8+CD57+ T cells in acquired aplastic anemia (dated by TCRdb to 2017 to 2018). About the investigation overall: DNA extracted from sorted CD4+ and CD8+ cells had a mean of about 3.3 ug, with a range of roughly 0.17 to 27.4 ug. A CD8+CD57+ expansion meant a frequency higher than the mean frequency seen in healthy subjects.

Genomic DNA was used as template for profiling of TCR beta VDJ combinations and CDR3 sequences. An Illumina HiSeq 2000 was the platform used for TCR repertoire sequencing. The authors processed their data as follows. Repertoires were assessed using TRBV/TRBJ rearrangement plots, CDR3 size and DJ length profiles, and Simpson's diversity index. The immunodominant clone was defined as the most abundant DNA sequence in deep sequencing data. CDR3 amino acid sequences were checked for sharing between subjects and were compared against published repertoires and the VDJdb database. The public reads were reanalyzed by TCRdb: fastp trimming at Q25, MiXCR alignment, in-frame beta chains only. CDR3 protein duplicates are merged, each entry listing the most common genes and DNA. Clone size and V and J calls follow TCRdb, not the original study. The sample contains roughly 260,000 distinct CDR3 sequences, more than 45% of them found a single time. Clones ranked in the top ten supply 7% to 9.5% of the sample.

This clonotype was seen more than once but under ten times. What antigen it recognizes has not been identified. Qualities for individual bases were not recorded, and no much larger clone is one base off. Inclusive of the bounding cysteine and phenylalanine, the CDR3 is 13 residues long. The entry retains the CDR3 DNA only, 39 bases that are in frame from base 1. Trimming costs V 5 bases and J 5 bases, and their ends lie 7 bases apart. What the study reported, not specific to this receptor: No significant difference in CD8+ Simpson's diversity was found between patients and healthy controls (P=0.060). Around 27 CD8+ CDR3 sequences were found in both patients and controls but appeared to be highly expressed in patients and within the immunodominant clones of the patients.

Flow cytometry had shown CD8+CD57+ cell expansion in the patients selected for sequencing. Severe acquired aplastic anemia was diagnosed in all patients according to International Study of Aplastic Anemia and Agranulocytosis and Camitta criteria. At the time blood was sampled, none of the patients had received any therapy. TCR repertoires of sorted CD4+ and CD8+ blood T cells from severe aplastic anemia patients and healthy subjects were deep-sequenced in the study. Patients were enrolled under clinicaltrials.gov protocols 00001620, 01623167, 00001397, 00071045, 00081523 and 00961064 in the USA. Ficoll-Paque density gradient centrifugation was used to isolate peripheral blood mononuclear cells. Before DNA extraction, CD4+ and CD8+ T cells were sorted with FACS or magnetic beads.

This chain is built from TRBV12-3 or TRBV12-4 and TRBJ1-6; the D gene remains uncertain. The sequencing sample was made of sorted CD4+, CD8+, or CD8+CD57+ T cells (not recorded which) from PBMCs. This clonotype originated in a human donor with aplastic anemia. The sequenced DNA is TGTGCCAGCAGTCCCTCTCATAATTCACCCCTCCACTTT. Its translation is CASSPSHNSPLHF.